These 6 T cell receptor beta chains share one sample of origin, sequenced in a study of cytomegalovirus exposure and HLA in healthy donors. PCR primers comprised 60 Vbeta and 13 Jbeta primers. This table comes from immunoSEQ multiplex PCR, and its TCRdb copy is limited to in-frame clones, with some not included. The sample comprises about 220,000 clones, 82% of which are singletons, and 6% rests with the top ten. The specimen was PBMCs. These receptors all stem from a man aged 35-49 years in good health and CMV-seropositive.

This clone was seen a single time. The V gene is TRBV27, the J gene TRBJ2-7; the D is unclear. Germline CDR1 and CDR2: MNHEY and SMNVEV (reference sequence). V was trimmed by 2 bases and J by 4 bases, leaving 15 bases between them. There are 15 residues in the CDR3. The DNA for the CDR3 is TGTGCCAGCAGTTTAGGCACCTCCAAATTATACGAGCAGTACTTC. Translating it yields CASSLGTSKLYEQYF.

The chain combines TRBV27 with TRBJ2-2; D unresolved. Germline-derived CDR1 and CDR2 are MNHEY and SMNVEV (reference sequence). CDR3 length equals 16 residues. V lost 1 base and J lost 1, with 10 bases in between. In nucleotides, the CDR3 is TGTGCCAGCAGTTTATATTCGGCAGGGAACACCGGGGAGCTGTTTTTT. Its translation: CASSLYSAGNTGELFF.

The chain carries TRBV5-1 and TRBJ1-5; 8 bases align to TRBD1. Trimming took 4 bases from V and 7 from J; bases not matched to a gene: 10. The length of the CDR3 is 15 residues. From germline, CDR1 is SGHRS and CDR2 YFSETQ. CDR3 coding DNA: TGCGCCAGCAGCCCGGGGCAGGGGGCGTTACAGCCCCAGCATTTT. Residues: CASSPGQGALQPQHF.

The V and J genes are TRBV5-1 and TRBJ2-3; weak D call: TRBD2 (6 bases). V was clipped by 2 bases and J by 1 base, with 11 bases between them. Germline values: CDR1 SGHRS, CDR2 YFSETQ. The length of the CDR3 is 15 residues. CDR3 coding DNA: TGCGCCAGCAGCTTTTCGGGAGCGGGCACAGATACGCAGTATTTT. Its protein product is CASSFSGAGTDTQYF. Looking up the rest from reference TRBV5-1 and TRBJ2-3 gives the full variable domain: KAGVTQTPRYLIKTRGQQVTLSCSPISGHRSVSWYQQTPGQGLQFLFEYFSETQRNKGNFPGRFSGRQFSNSRSEMNVSTLELGDSALYLCASSFSGAGTDTQYFGPGTRLTVL.

The V gene is TRBV6-5, the J gene TRBJ2-1; D remains ambiguous. Per the germline V gene, CDR1 is MNHEY and CDR2 is SVGAGI. V lost 1 base and J 5 bases, leaving 6 bases between the germline ends. The CDR3 length is 13 residues. The CDR3, as DNA: TGTGCCAGCAGTTACTTCCTAAACAATGAGCAGTTCTTC. It is translated as CASSYFLNNEQFF.

The chain carries TRBV7-2 and TRBJ2-1; D not resolved. Germline V CDR1 and CDR2: SGHTA, FQGNSA. Trimming pared 1 base from V and 7 bases from J, leaving 14 bases between. This CDR3 has 15 residues. The CDR3 is CASSLERGAGNEQFF. The CDR3 DNA sequence: TGTGCCAGCAGCTTAGAGCGAGGCGCTGGAAATGAGCAGTTCTTC.